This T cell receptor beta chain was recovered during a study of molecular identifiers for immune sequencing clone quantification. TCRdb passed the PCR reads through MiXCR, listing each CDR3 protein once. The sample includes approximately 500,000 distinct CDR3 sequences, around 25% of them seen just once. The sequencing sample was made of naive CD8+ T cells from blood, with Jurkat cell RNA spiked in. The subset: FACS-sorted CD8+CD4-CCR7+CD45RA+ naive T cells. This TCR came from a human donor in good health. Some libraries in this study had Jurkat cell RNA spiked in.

The CDR3 loop is CATSSLQGEQFF. The CDR3 nucleotides read TGTGCCACCAGTTCTCTCCAGGGGGAGCAGTTCTTC. The chain couples TRBV24-1 to TRBJ2-1; D perhaps matches TRBD1 (6 bases). This CDR3 is built from 12 residues. Germline V gene lookup returns CDR1 KGHDR and CDR2 SFDVKD. The V and J ends lost 6 bases and 10 bases respectively, with 12 bases between them.